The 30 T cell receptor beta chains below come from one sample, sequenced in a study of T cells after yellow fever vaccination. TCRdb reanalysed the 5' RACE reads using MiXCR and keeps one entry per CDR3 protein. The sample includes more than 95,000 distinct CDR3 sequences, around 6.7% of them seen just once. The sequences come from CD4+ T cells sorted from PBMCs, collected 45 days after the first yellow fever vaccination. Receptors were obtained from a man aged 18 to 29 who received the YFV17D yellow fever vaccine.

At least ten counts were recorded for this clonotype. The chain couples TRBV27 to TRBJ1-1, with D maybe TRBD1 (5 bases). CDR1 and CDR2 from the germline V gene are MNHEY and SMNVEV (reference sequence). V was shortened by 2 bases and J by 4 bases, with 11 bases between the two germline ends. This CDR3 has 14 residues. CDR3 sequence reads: CASSLVTGGTEAFF. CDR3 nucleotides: TGTGCCAGCAGTTTAGTCACCGGGGGCACTGAAGCTTTCTTT.

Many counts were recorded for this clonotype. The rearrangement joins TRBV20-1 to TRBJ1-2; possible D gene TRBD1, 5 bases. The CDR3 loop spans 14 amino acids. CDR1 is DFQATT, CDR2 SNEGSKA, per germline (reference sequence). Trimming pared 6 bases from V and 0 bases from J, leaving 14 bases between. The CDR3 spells CSAAAGTTNYGYTF. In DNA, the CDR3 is TGCAGTGCGGCAGCCGGGACGACTAACTATGGCTACACCTTC.

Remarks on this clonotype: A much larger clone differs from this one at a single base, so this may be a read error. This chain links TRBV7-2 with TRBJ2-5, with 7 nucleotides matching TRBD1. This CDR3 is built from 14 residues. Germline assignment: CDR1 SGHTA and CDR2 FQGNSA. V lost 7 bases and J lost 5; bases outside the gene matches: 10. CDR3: CASTRTTGLETQYF. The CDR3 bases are TGTGCCAGCACGCGAACGACAGGGTTGGAGACCCAGTACTTC.

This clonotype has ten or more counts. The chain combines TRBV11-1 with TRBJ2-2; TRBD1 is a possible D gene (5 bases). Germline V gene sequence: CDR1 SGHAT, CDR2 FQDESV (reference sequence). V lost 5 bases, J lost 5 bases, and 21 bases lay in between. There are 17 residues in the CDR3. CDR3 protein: CASSLRAQGWETGELFF. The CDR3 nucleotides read TGTGCCAGCAGCCTACGGGCGCAGGGATGGGAAACCGGGGAGCTGTTTTTT.

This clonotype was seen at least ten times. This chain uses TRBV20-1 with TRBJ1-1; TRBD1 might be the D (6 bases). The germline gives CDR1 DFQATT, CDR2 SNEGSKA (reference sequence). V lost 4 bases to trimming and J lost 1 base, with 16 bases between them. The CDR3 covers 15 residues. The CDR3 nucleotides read TGCAGTGCTATCCTTGGGGGGCCGGGGAACACTGAAGCTTTCTTT. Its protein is CSAILGGPGNTEAFF.

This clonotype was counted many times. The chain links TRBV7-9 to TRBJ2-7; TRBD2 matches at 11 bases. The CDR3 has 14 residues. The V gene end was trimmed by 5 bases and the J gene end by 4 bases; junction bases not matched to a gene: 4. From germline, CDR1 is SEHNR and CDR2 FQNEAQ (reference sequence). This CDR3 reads CASSLSGGVYEQYF. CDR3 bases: TGTGCCAGCAGCCTTAGCGGGGGGGTGTACGAGCAGTACTTC.

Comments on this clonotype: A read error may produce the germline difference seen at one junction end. This CDR3 reads CCASGGTGGVSQETQYF. For the CDR3, the DNA is TGCTGTGCTAGTGGAGGGACAGGGGGCGTATCTCAAGAGACCCAGTACTTC. The chain recombines TRBV20-1 with TRBJ2-5, with 12 nucleotides matching TRBD1. Germline lookup yields CDR1 DFQATT and CDR2 SNEGSKA (reference sequence). The CDR3 runs to 17 residues.

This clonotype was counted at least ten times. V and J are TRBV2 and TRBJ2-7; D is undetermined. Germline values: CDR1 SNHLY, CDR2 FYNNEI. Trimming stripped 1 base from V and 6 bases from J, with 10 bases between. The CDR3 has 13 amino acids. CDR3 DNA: TGTGCCAGCAGTGAAGTGTTCTTTCCCGAGCAGTACGTC. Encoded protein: CASSEVFFPEQYV.

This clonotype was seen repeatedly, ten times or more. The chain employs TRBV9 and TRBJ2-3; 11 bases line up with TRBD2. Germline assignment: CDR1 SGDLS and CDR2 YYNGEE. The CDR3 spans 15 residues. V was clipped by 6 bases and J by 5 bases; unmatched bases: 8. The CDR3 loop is CASKRLAGPGDTQYF. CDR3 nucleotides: TGTGCCAGCAAAAGACTAGCGGGGCCCGGAGATACGCAGTATTTT.

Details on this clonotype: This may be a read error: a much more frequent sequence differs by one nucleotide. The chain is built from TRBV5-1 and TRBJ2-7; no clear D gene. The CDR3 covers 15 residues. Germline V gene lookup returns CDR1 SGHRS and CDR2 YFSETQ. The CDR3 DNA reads TGCGCCAGCGGCTTGCTCACTGGAAGCTCCTACGAGCAGTACTTC. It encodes CASGLLTGSSYEQYF. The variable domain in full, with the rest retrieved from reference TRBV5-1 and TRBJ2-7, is KAGVTQTPRYLIKTRGQQVTLSCSPISGHRSVSWYQQTPGQGLQFLFEYFSETQRNKGNFPGRFSGRQFSNSRSEMNVSTLELGDSALYLCASGLLTGSSYEQYFGPGTRLTVT.

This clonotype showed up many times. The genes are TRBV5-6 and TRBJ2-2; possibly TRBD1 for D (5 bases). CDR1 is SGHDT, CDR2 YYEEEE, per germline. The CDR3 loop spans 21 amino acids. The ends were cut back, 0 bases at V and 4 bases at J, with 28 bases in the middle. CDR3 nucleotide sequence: TGTGCCAGCAGCTTGGTGTCGTTGTGGCAGGGTGGGATTGGAGTCACCGGGGAGCTGTTTTTT. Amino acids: CASSLVSLWQGGIGVTGELFF.

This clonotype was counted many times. For the CDR3, the DNA is TGCGCCAGCAGCCAATTGGCTGGCCCGAACACTGAAGCTTTCTTT. Translation: CASSQLAGPNTEAFF. The gene calls are TRBV5-1 and TRBJ1-1, with D unresolved. CDR1 SGHRS and CDR2 YFSETQ come from the germline V gene. Trimming shortened V by 4 bases and J by 1 base, and 14 bases separated the two germline ends. CDR3 size: 15 residues.

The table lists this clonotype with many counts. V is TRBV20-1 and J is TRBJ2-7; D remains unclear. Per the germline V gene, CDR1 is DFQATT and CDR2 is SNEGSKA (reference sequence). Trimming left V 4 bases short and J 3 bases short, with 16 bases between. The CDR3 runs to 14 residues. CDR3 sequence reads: CSAINPTWGYEQYF. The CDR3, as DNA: TGCAGTGCTATCAACCCGACGTGGGGCTACGAGCAGTACTTC.

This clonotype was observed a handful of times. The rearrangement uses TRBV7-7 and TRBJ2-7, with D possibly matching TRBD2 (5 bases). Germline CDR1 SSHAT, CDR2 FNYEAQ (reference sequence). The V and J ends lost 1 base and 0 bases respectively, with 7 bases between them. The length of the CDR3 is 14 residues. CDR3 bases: TGTGCCAGCAGCTTAGGAGCGGCCTCCTACGAGCAGTACTTC. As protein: CASSLGAASYEQYF. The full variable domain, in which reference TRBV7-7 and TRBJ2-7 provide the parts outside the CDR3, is GAGVSQSPRYKVTKRGQDVTLRCDPISSHATLYWYQQALGQGPEFLTYFNYEAQPDKSGLPSDRFSAERPEGSISTLTIQRTEQRDSAMYRCASSLGAASYEQYFGPGTRLTVT.

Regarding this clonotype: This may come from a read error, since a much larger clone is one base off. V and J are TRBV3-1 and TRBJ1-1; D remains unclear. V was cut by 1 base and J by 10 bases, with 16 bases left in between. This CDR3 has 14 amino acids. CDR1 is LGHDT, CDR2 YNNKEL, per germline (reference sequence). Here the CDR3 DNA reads TGTGCCAGCAGCCAAGTGGGCTCCCGCGGACGAGCTTTCTTT. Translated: CASSQVGSRGRAFF.

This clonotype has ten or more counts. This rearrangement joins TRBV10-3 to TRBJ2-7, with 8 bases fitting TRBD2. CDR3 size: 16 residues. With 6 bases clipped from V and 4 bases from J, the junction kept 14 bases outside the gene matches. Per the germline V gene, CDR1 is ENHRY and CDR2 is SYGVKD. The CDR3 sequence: CAISRSGGSRIYEQYF. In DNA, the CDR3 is TGTGCCATCAGCAGAAGCGGGGGCTCAAGGATATACGAGCAGTACTTC.

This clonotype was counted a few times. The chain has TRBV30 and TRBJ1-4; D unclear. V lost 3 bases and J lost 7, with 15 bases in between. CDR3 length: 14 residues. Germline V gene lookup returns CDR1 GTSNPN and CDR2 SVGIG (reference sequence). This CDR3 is CAWRPWTLTEKLFF. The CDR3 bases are TGTGCCTGGAGGCCCTGGACTTTGACTGAAAAACTGTTTTTT.

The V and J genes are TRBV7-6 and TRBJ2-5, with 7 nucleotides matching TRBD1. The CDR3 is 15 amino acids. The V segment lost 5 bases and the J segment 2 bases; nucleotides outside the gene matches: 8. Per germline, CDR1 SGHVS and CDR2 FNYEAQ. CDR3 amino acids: CASSLRQGFQETQYF. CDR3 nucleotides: TGTGCCAGCAGCCTACGACAGGGATTTCAAGAGACCCAGTACTTC.

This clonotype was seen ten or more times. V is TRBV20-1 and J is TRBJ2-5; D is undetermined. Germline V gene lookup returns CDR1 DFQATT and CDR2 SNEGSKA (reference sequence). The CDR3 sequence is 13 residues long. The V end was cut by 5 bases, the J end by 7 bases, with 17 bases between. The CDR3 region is CSARVSAIGTQYF. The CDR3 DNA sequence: TGCAGTGCTCGGGTCTCGGCAATAGGGACCCAGTACTTC.

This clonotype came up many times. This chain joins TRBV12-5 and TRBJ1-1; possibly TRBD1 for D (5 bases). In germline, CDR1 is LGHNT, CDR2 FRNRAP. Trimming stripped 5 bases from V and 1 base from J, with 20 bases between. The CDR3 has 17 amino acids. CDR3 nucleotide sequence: TGTGCTAGTGGTCCCCGGGGGAGTGGGGCCCCGAACACTGAAGCTTTCTTT. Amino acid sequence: CASGPRGSGAPNTEAFF. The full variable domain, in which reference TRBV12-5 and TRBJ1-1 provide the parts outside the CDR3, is DARVTQTPRHKVTEMGQEVTMRCQPILGHNTVFWYRQTMMQGLELLAYFRNRAPLDDSGMPKDRFSAEMPDATLATLKIQPSEPRDSAVYFCASGPRGSGAPNTEAFFGQGTRLTVV.

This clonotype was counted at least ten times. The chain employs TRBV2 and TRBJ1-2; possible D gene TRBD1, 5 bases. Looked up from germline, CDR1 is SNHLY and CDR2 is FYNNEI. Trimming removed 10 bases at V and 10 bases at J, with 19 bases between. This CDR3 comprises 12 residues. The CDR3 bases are TGTGCCACCGGAGGGGAGACCTTCTTCTACACCTTC. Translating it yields CATGGETFFYTF.

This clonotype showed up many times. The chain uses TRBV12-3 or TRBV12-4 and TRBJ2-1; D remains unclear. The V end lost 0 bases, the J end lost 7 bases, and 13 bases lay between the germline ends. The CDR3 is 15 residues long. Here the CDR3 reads CASSLAGTMGNEQFF. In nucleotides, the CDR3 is TGTGCCAGCAGTTTAGCGGGCACTATGGGGAATGAGCAGTTCTTC.

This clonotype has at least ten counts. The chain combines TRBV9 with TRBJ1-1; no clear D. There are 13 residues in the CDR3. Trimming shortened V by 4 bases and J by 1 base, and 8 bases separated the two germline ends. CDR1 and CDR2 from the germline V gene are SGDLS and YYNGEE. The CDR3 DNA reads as TGTGCCAGCAGCCCCGAGGGGAACACTGAAGCTTTCTTT. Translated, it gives CASSPEGNTEAFF. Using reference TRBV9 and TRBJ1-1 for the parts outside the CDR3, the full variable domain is DSGVTQTPKHLITATGQRVTLRCSPRSGDLSVYWYQQSLDQGLQFLIQYYNGEERAKGNILERFSAQQFPDLHSELNLSSLELGDSALYFCASSPEGNTEAFFGQGTRLTVV.

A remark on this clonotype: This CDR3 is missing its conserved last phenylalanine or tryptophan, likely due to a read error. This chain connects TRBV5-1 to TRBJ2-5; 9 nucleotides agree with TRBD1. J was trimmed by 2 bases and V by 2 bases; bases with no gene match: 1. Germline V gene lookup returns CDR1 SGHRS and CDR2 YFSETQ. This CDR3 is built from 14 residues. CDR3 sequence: CASSLGTGQETQYL. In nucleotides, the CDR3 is TGCGCCAGCAGCTTAGGGACAGGGCAAGAGACCCAGTACCTC.

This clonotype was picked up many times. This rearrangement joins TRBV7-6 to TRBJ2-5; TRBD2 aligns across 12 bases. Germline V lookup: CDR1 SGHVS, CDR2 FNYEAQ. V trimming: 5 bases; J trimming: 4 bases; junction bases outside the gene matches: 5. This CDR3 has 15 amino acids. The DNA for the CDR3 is TGTGCCAGCAGCCAGCGGACTAGCGGGACAGAGACCCAGTACTTC. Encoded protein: CASSQRTSGTETQYF.

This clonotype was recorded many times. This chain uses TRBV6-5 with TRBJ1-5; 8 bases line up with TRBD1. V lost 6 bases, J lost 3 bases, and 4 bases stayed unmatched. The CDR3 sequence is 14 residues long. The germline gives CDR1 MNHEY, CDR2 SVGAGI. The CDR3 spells CASRGTGINQPQHF. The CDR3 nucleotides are TGTGCCAGCAGGGGGACAGGAATCAATCAGCCCCAGCATTTT.

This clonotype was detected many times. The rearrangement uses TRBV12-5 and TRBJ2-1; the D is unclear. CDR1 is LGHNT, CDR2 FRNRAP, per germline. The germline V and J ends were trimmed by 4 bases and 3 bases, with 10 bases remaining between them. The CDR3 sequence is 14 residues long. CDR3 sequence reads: CASGSRSYYNEQFF. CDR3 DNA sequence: TGTGCTAGTGGTTCTAGGTCCTACTACAATGAGCAGTTCTTC.

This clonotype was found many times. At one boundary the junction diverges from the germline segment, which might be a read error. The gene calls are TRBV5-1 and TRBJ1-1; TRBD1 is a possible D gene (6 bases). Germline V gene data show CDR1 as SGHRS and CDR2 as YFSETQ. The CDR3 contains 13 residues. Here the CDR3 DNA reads TGTGCCAGCAGCCTACAGGGGAACACTGAAGCTTTCTTT. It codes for CASSLQGNTEAFF.

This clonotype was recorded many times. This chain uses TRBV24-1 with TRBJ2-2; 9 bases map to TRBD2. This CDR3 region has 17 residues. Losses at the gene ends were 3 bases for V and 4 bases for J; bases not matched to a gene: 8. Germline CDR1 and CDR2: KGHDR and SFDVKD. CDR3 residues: CATSDRGTSPGTGELFF. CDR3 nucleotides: TGTGCCACCAGTGATCGGGGGACTAGCCCAGGCACCGGGGAGCTGTTTTTT.

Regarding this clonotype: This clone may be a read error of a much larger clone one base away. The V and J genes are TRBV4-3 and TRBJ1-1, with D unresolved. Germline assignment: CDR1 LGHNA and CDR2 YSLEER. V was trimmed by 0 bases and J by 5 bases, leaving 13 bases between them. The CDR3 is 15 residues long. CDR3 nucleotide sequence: TGCGCCAGCAGCCAAGAGCTCCTATTGAGGACTGAAGCTTTCTTT. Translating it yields CASSQELLLRTEAFF.